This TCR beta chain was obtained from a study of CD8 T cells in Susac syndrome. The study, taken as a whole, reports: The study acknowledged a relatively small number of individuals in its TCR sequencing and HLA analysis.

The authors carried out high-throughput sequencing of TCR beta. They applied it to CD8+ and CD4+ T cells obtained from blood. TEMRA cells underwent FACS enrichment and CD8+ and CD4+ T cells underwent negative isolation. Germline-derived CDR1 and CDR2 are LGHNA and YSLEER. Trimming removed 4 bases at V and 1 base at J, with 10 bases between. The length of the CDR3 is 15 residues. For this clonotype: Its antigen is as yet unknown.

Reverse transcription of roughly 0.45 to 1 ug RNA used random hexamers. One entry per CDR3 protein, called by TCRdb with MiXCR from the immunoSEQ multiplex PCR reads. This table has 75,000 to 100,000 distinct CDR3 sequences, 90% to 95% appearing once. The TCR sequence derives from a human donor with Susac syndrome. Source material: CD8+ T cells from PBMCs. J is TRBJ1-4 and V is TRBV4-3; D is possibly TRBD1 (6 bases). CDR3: CASSRLQGTNEKLFF. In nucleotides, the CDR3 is TGCGCCAGCAGCCGATTACAGGGAACTAATGAAAAACTGTTTTTT.